The 32 T cell receptor beta chains below all came from one sample that was sequenced in a study of cytomegalovirus exposure and HLA in healthy donors. The PCR made use of 60 Vbeta and 13 Jbeta primers. Assay: immunoSEQ multiplex PCR; the TCRdb copy retains only in-frame clones and omits some. This sample has a few hundred thousand clones, with around 80% found just once. The source material was PBMCs. These receptors all stem from a woman between 40 and 55 years old in good health and CMV-seronegative.

V usage is TRBV19 and J usage is TRBJ2-3; D not certain. The CDR3 runs 14 residues. The germline gives CDR1 LNHDA, CDR2 SQIVND (reference sequence). Trimming shortened V by 3 bases and J by 0 bases, and 7 bases separated the two germline ends. CDR3 region: CASSMLRSTDTQYF. The CDR3 region has the DNA TGTGCCAGTAGTATGTTGAGGAGCACAGATACGCAGTATTTT.

The rearrangement links TRBV5-4 to TRBJ1-2; 8 positions match TRBD1. J lost 7 bases, V lost 6 bases, and 8 bases had no gene match. The CDR3 totals 13 residues. Germline V gene lookup returns CDR1 SGHNT and CDR2 YYREEE (reference sequence). CDR3 sequence: CASTMTGTGGYTF. In nucleotides, the CDR3 is TGTGCCAGCACCATGACAGGGACAGGTGGCTACACCTTC. Full variable domain (remainder filled in from reference TRBV5-4 and TRBJ1-2): ETGVTQSPTHLIKTRGQQVTLRCSSQSGHNTVSWYQQALGQGPQFIFQYYREEENGRGNFPPRFSGLQFPNYSSELNVNALELDDSALYLCASTMTGTGGYTFGSGTRLTVV.

The chain links TRBV6-5 to TRBJ1-1; 8 nucleotides align to TRBD1. V lost 4 bases and J lost 0; bases outside the gene matches: 7. CDR1 is MNHEY, CDR2 SVGAGI, per germline. This CDR3 region has 16 residues. The CDR3 reads CASSSSGGLLNTEAFF. The CDR3 bases are TGTGCCAGCAGTTCTTCAGGGGGCCTCCTGAACACTGAAGCTTTCTTT.

The chain combines TRBV5-8 with TRBJ2-1; 10 bases are shared with TRBD1. The J segment lost 4 bases and the V segment lost 5 bases, leaving 6 bases of the junction unmatched. The V gene's germline CDR1 is SGHTS and CDR2 YDEGEE. The CDR3 runs to 15 residues. CDR3 coding DNA: TGTGCCAGCAGACGACAGGGGGCGTTGTACAATGAGCAGTTCTTC. It yields the protein CASRRQGALYNEQFF.

The chain recombines TRBV19 with TRBJ1-5, with 8 nucleotides matching TRBD1. V dropped 1 base and J dropped 2; count of bases not matched to a gene: 4. CDR1 and CDR2 from the germline V gene are LNHDA and SQIVND (reference sequence). CDR3 size: 16 residues. Here the CDR3 reads CASSIVGGQGNQPQHF. In DNA, the CDR3 is TGTGCCAGTAGTATAGTGGGGGGACAGGGCAATCAGCCCCAGCATTTT.

The genes are TRBV20-1 and TRBJ2-7, with D possibly TRBD2 on 6 matching bases. The CDR3 is made up of 11 amino acids. The V gene lost 6 bases and the J gene lost 2 bases, with 8 bases spanning the gap. Germline V CDR1 and CDR2: DFQATT, SNEGSKA (reference sequence). The CDR3 bases are TGCAGTGCCCGCGGGGCCTACGAGCAGTACTTC. Translation: CSARGAYEQYF.

This clone was detected once. The chain couples TRBV7-8 to TRBJ2-1; D remains unclear. This CDR3 is built from 13 residues. Germline V gene sequence: CDR1 SGHVS, CDR2 FQNEAQ. V lost 1 base and J 6 bases, leaving 7 bases between the germline ends. The CDR3 is CASSLGPFNEQFF. CDR3 in DNA: TGTGCCAGCAGCTTAGGGCCCTTCAATGAGCAGTTCTTC.

This clone was found once. This chain joins TRBV4-3 and TRBJ2-2; TRBD2 matches at 8 bases. Germline CDR1 and CDR2: LGHNA and YSLEER. Trimming took 2 bases from V and 4 from J; bases not matched to a gene: 6. The CDR3 has 16 residues. The CDR3 here is CASSQPGGGGTGELFF. The CDR3 DNA follows: TGCGCCAGCAGCCAACCGGGGGGGGGAGGCACCGGGGAGCTGTTTTTT.

The chain combines TRBV19 with TRBJ2-7; maybe TRBD1 (5 bases). Germline V gives CDR1 LNHDA, CDR2 SQIVND (reference sequence). V was cut by 7 bases and J by 3 bases, with 13 bases left in between. The CDR3 is 13 amino acids. The CDR3 DNA reads as TGTGCCAGTATCTTAGACAGACACTACGAGCAGTACTTC. Translating gives CASILDRHYEQYF.

V and J are TRBV7-9 and TRBJ2-7, with 8 nucleotides matching TRBD1. V trimming: 5 bases; J trimming: 1 base; junction bases outside the gene matches: 7. Germline values: CDR1 SEHNR, CDR2 FQNEAQ (reference sequence). CDR3 size: 15 residues. The CDR3 region has the DNA TGTGCCAGCAGCAGCCGGGACAGGTTATCCTACGAGCAGTACTTC. Protein product: CASSSRDRLSYEQYF. Full variable domain (outside the CDR3, taken from reference TRBV7-9 and TRBJ2-7): DTGVSQNPRHKITKRGQNVTFRCDPISEHNRLYWYRQTLGQGPEFLTYFQNEAQLEKSRLLSDRFSAERPKGSFSTLEIQRTEQGDSAMYLCASSSRDRLSYEQYFGPGTRLTVT.

V is TRBV2 and J is TRBJ2-5; 13 nucleotides line up with TRBD2. The CDR3 has 17 amino acids. CDR1 is SNHLY, CDR2 FYNNEI, per germline. After removal of 3 bases from V and 5 bases from J, the junction contained 9 bases not matched to a gene. CDR3 sequence (DNA): TGTGCCAGCAGTGACCCTGGGACTAGCGGGACCCGGGAGACCCAGTACTTC. It translates to CASSDPGTSGTRETQYF.

This sequence joins TRBV7-8 and TRBJ2-3; TRBD1 agrees at 9 bases. The germline gives CDR1 SGHVS, CDR2 FQNEAQ. CDR3 length: 16 residues. V shed 5 bases and J 3 bases; nucleotides not matched to a gene: 9. CDR3 protein: CASSQTGTGRTDTQYF. CDR3 coding DNA: TGTGCCAGCAGCCAAACCGGGACAGGGAGAACAGATACGCAGTATTTT.

The chain recombines TRBV28 with TRBJ2-7, with TRBD1 identical over 8 bases. Looked up from germline, CDR1 is MDHEN and CDR2 is SYDVKM. The CDR3 is 14 residues long. V was clipped by 6 bases and J by 2 bases; unmatched bases: 6. The CDR3 reads CASRLGQGTYEQYF. The CDR3 DNA follows: TGTGCCAGCAGGCTAGGACAGGGCACCTACGAGCAGTACTTC.

A note on this clone: The identical CDR3 is also encoded by other nucleotide sequences in the sample. The chain uses TRBV7-3 and TRBJ2-1; 12 bases fit TRBD2. Germline CDR1 is SGHTA and CDR2 is FQGTGA. The CDR3 sequence is 15 residues long. V dropped 6 bases and J dropped 6; count of bases not matched to a gene: 6. The CDR3 bases are TGTGCCAGCAGTCTGACTAGCGGGGGTTTCAATGAGCAGTTCTTC. Translating gives CASSLTSGGFNEQFF.

The gene calls are TRBV5-1 and TRBJ2-3, with 7 bases identical to TRBD2. In germline, CDR1 is SGHRS, CDR2 YFSETQ. The junction had 4 bases not matched to a gene; V was cut back by 7 bases and J by 2 bases. This CDR3 is 13 amino acids long. The CDR3 is CASGGGVTDTQYF. CDR3 nucleotide sequence: TGCGCCAGCGGGGGGGGAGTCACAGATACGCAGTATTTT.

The chain carries TRBV30 and TRBJ2-7; no reliable D call. Trimming cost V 5 bases and J 3 bases, with 8 bases left between them. Germline assignment: CDR1 GTSNPN and CDR2 SVGIG (reference sequence). The CDR3 sequence is 11 residues long. The CDR3: CAWEQNYEQYF. The DNA for the CDR3 is TGTGCCTGGGAACAGAACTACGAGCAGTACTTC.

The chain is built from TRBV30 and TRBJ1-5, with TRBD1 matching over 7 bases. This CDR3 spans 13 amino acids. Germline V CDR1 and CDR2: GTSNPN, SVGIG (reference sequence). The trim removed 2 bases at V and 6 bases at J, leaving 4 bases unmatched. This CDR3 reads CAWSLQGSQPQHF. DNA for the CDR3: TGTGCCTGGAGTTTACAGGGGAGTCAGCCCCAGCATTTT.

The CDR3 bases are TGTGCCAGCAGCTTAGGGGGCTCTAACTATGGCTACACCTTC. Residues: CASSLGGSNYGYTF. V is TRBV13 and J is TRBJ1-2; no firm D call. Germline loops: CDR1 PRHDT, CDR2 FYEKMQ (reference sequence). The length of the CDR3 is 14 residues. V was shortened by 0 bases and J by 0 bases, with 5 bases between the two germline ends.

With regard to this clone: This sample includes further DNA sequences coding for the same CDR3. This chain uses TRBV2 with TRBJ1-6, with a possible D match to TRBD1 (5 bases). Germline V gene sequence: CDR1 SNHLY, CDR2 FYNNEI. Trimming removed 3 bases at V and 0 bases at J, with 9 bases between. The CDR3 contains 16 residues. The CDR3 DNA is TGTGCCAGCAGTGATCGGGGGAGCTCCTATAATTCACCCCTCCACTTT. As protein: CASSDRGSSYNSPLHF.

The rearrangement joins TRBV5-4 to TRBJ2-5; possibly TRBD1 for D (6 bases). The V end lost 0 bases, the J end lost 7 bases, and 16 bases lay between the germline ends. Germline CDR1 reads SGHNT; CDR2 reads YYREEE (reference sequence). The CDR3 loop spans 15 amino acids. Here the CDR3 reads CASSLDQGSWGTQYF. CDR3 coding DNA: TGTGCCAGCAGCTTGGATCAGGGGTCCTGGGGGACCCAGTACTTC.

The chain combines TRBV2 with TRBJ1-5; no definite D call. The V gene's germline CDR1 is SNHLY and CDR2 FYNNEI. This CDR3 has 15 residues. Trimming removed 6 bases at V and 0 bases at J, with 12 bases between. The CDR3, as DNA: TGTGCCAGCAGGGGAGCGCGGCCTAGCAATCAGCCCCAGCATTTT. Protein sequence: CASRGARPSNQPQHF.

The rearrangement uses TRBV18 and TRBJ1-4; maybe TRBD1 (5 bases). Germline lookup yields CDR1 KGHSH and CDR2 LQKENI. This CDR3 region has 15 residues. Trimming left V 3 bases short and J 5 bases short, with 13 bases between. The CDR3 protein is CASSPWGTENEKLFF. CDR3 nucleotide sequence: TGTGCCAGCTCACCCTGGGGCACAGAGAATGAAAAACTGTTTTTT.

The chain uses TRBV7-3 and TRBJ2-3, with TRBD2 matching over 13 bases. CDR1 is SGHTA and CDR2 is FQGTGA in the germline V gene. With V trimmed by 5 bases and J by 2 bases, 4 bases remained unmatched. This CDR3 is built from 16 residues. The CDR3 protein is CASSLLAGGTTDTQYF. The CDR3 bases are TGTGCCAGCAGCCTACTAGCGGGGGGGACCACAGATACGCAGTATTTT.

This clone was found once. The chain has TRBV10-3 and TRBJ2-7; D ambiguous. This CDR3 spans 13 amino acids. Germline assignment: CDR1 ENHRY and CDR2 SYGVKD. V lost 3 bases to trimming and J lost 0 bases, with 6 bases between them. CDR3 protein: CAISEDNSYEQYF. Here the CDR3 DNA reads TGTGCCATCAGTGAAGACAACTCCTACGAGCAGTACTTC.

This clone was counted once. The chain combines TRBV30 with TRBJ1-1, with D possibly being TRBD1 (5 bases). The CDR3 is made up of 16 amino acids. Germline CDR1 is GTSNPN and CDR2 is SVGIG (reference sequence). V was clipped by 3 bases and J by 1 base, with 18 bases between them. The CDR3 loop reads CAWSRSRVNRNTEAFF. The DNA for the CDR3 is TGTGCCTGGAGCCGCAGCAGGGTGAATAGGAACACTGAAGCTTTCTTT.

The chain combines TRBV10-3 with TRBJ1-5; a possible D gene is TRBD1 (5 bases). Trimming cost V 3 bases and J 5 bases, with 14 bases left between them. CDR3 length equals 15 residues. Germline lookup yields CDR1 ENHRY and CDR2 SYGVKD. The CDR3 region is CAISEEGAGDQPQHF. The CDR3 DNA sequence: TGTGCCATCAGTGAAGAAGGGGCGGGGGATCAGCCCCAGCATTTT.

This clone was observed once. The V and J genes are TRBV19 and TRBJ2-1, with 8 bases identical to TRBD2. The ends lost 7 bases at V and 5 bases at J; junction bases unmatched: 7. Germline V CDR1 and CDR2: LNHDA, SQIVND (reference sequence). CDR3 length: 14 residues. The CDR3 DNA follows: TGTGCCAGTATGGTGACTAGCGCAAACAATGAGCAGTTCTTC. This encodes CASMVTSANNEQFF.

The genes are TRBV7-9 and TRBJ2-1; D might be TRBD2 (5 bases). V lost 3 bases to trimming and J lost 0 bases, with 12 bases between them. The CDR3 is 16 amino acids. Germline loops: CDR1 SEHNR, CDR2 FQNEAQ (reference sequence). The chain's CDR3 is CASSFAGMSSYNEQFF. The CDR3 region has the DNA TGTGCCAGCAGCTTCGCGGGCATGAGCTCCTACAATGAGCAGTTCTTC. Supplemented by reference TRBV7-9 and TRBJ2-1, the full variable domain reads DTGVSQNPRHKITKRGQNVTFRCDPISEHNRLYWYRQTLGQGPEFLTYFQNEAQLEKSRLLSDRFSAERPKGSFSTLEIQRTEQGDSAMYLCASSFAGMSSYNEQFFGPGTRLTVL.

The J gene is TRBJ2-3, the V gene TRBV25-1; 12 positions agree with TRBD2. With 8 bases clipped from V and 3 bases from J, the junction kept 3 bases outside the gene matches. The CDR3 covers 14 residues. Germline CDR1 reads MGHDK; CDR2 reads SYGVNS. The CDR3 region is CASSSGGGTDTQYF. The CDR3 bases are TGTGCCAGCTCTAGCGGGGGGGGGACAGATACGCAGTATTTT.

The gene calls are TRBV15 and TRBJ2-3; no clear D gene. The CDR3 is 15 residues long. The V end lost 2 bases, the J end lost 0 bases, and 9 bases lay between the germline ends. Germline-derived CDR1 and CDR2 are LNHNV and YYDKDF (reference sequence). The CDR3 coding sequence is TGTGCCACCAGCAGAACACGCTCTAGCACAGATACGCAGTATTTT. Translation: CATSRTRSSTDTQYF.

This clone was seen just once. The chain is built from TRBV5-1 and TRBJ2-7; 7 bases match TRBD2. The CDR3 length is 15 residues. Trimming cost V 4 bases and J 1 base; bases outside gene matches: 8. Germline CDR1 is SGHRS and CDR2 is YFSETQ. CDR3: CASSGGGDGSYEQYF. In DNA form, the CDR3 reads TGCGCCAGCAGCGGCGGGGGTGATGGATCCTACGAGCAGTACTTC.

This chain uses TRBV13 with TRBJ2-7; TRBD1 matches 9 bases. With 0 bases clipped from V and 4 bases from J, the junction kept 4 bases outside the gene matches. The CDR3 has 15 residues. CDR1 and CDR2 from the germline V gene are PRHDT and FYEKMQ (reference sequence). CDR3 sequence: CASSLGAQGAYEQYF. Written as DNA, the CDR3 is TGTGCCAGCAGCTTAGGCGCACAGGGGGCGTACGAGCAGTACTTC.